The rows below give T cell receptor beta chains drawn from one sample of a study of identifying expanded T cells in peripheral blood. TCRdb keeps only in-frame clones here, not all; method: immunoSEQ multiplex PCR. The sample contains about 97,000 clones, 70% to 90% of which appear only once. The sequenced sample consisted of blood. All receptors come from a person aged 18-70 years in good health. The CDR3 runs from the conserved cysteine through the conserved F or W. The D gene is left open where the match is weak. Only some rows state a clone size, as once, few, many or a class for expanded clones.

size | J | D | V | DNA | CDR3
NA | TRBJ2-3 | TRBD1 | TRBV11-2 | TGTGCCAGCAGCTCCGGGACAGGCTACCGCACAGATACGCAGTATTTT | CASSSGTGYRTDTQYF
NA | TRBJ2-3 | NA | TRBV28 | TGTGCCAGCAGTTCGCCGGACGGGCCCGGGGATACGCAGTATTTT | CASSSPDGPGDTQYF
NA | TRBJ2-1 | NA | TRBV19 | TGTGCCAGTACCACCACGGGGGCTAGCTCCTACAATGAGCAGTTCTTC | CASTTTGASSYNEQFF
NA | TRBJ1-3 | NA | TRBV4-3 | TGCGCCAGCAGCCAAGACCCTCAAGCTTTTTCCTCTGGAAACACCATATATTTT | CASSQDPQAFSSGNTIYF
NA | TRBJ2-3 | TRBD1 | TRBV30 | TGTGCCTGGAGTGAGACAGGGACAGATACGCAGTATTTT | CAWSETGTDTQYF
NA | TRBJ1-2 | TRBD1 | TRBV6-1 | TGTGCCAGCAGTGTGACAGGGAACTATGGCTACACCTTC | CASSVTGNYGYTF
once | TRBJ2-2 | NA | TRBV5-1 | TGCGCCAGCACGGTTGGGTCGATCAACACCGGGGAGCTGTTTTTT | CASTVGSINTGELFF
NA | TRBJ1-4 | NA | TRBV6-6 | TGTGCCAGCAGTCTGACAGGTGGCTATGAAAAACTGTTTTTT | CASSLTGGYEKLFF
once | TRBJ1-5 | TRBD1 | TRBV28 | TGTGCCAGCAGTTTGGGGACAGGGGTTCAGCCCCAGCATTTT | CASSLGTGVQPQHF
NA | TRBJ2-1 | NA | TRBV6-5 | TGTGCCAGCAGTTACTCGGGTCAGGGCAATGAGCAGTTCTTC | CASSYSGQGNEQFF
NA | TRBJ1-1 | TRBD1 | TRBV7-2 | TGTGCCAGCAGCACCCAGACAACAGGGGCCGGCACTGAAGCTTTCTTT | CASSTQTTGAGTEAFF
NA | TRBJ1-2 | TRBD1 | TRBV4-1 | TGCGCCAGCAGCCTAGGACAGGGAACGGTCTATGGCTACACCTTC | CASSLGQGTVYGYTF
NA | TRBJ2-2 | TRBD1 | TRBV5-1 | TGCGCCAGCAGCCCCGGACAGGGGGCAAGTACCGGGGAGCTGTTTTTT | CASSPGQGASTGELFF
NA | TRBJ2-6 | NA | TRBV11-3 | TGTGCCAGCAGCCCAGGGGCTGGGGCCAACGTCCTGACTTTC | CASSPGAGANVLTF
NA | TRBJ2-7 | NA | TRBV27 | TGTGCCAGCAGTCCCCGACAGTCCCTGGGCGAGCAGTACTTC | CASSPRQSLGEQYF
NA | TRBJ2-7 | NA | TRBV19 | TGTGCCAGTAGTCCTCTCCTGGGTTTCTACGAGCAGTACTTC | CASSPLLGFYEQYF
NA | TRBJ1-6 | TRBD1 | TRBV7-9 | TGTGCCAGCAGCTCCGGACAGGGCGAGATGAGGTCACCCCTCCACTTT | CASSSGQGEMRSPLHF
NA | TRBJ1-2 | NA | TRBV19 | TGTGCCAGTAGTATAACAGGAGGGCATTTAGGTGGCTACACCTTC | CASSITGGHLGGYTF
NA | TRBJ1-3 | NA | TRBV27 | TGTGCCAGCAGTCCGTCCCTCTCTGGAAACACCATATATTTT | CASSPSLSGNTIYF
NA | TRBJ2-7 | TRBD1 | TRBV10-1 | TGCGCCAGCAGTTCATGGGGGACAGATTCCTACGAGCAGTACTTC | CASSSWGTDSYEQYF
NA | TRBJ1-6 | NA | TRBV29-1 | TGCAGCGTTGCGGAGGCAGGAGTGTCACCCCTCCACTTT | CSVAEAGVSPLHF
NA | TRBJ1-1 | NA | TRBV7-8 | TGTGCCAGCAGCCCCCGAGTTGGAGGGGTGGGGGGCACTGAAGCTTTCTTT | CASSPRVGGVGGTEAFF
NA | TRBJ2-3 | TRBD2 | TRBV2 | TGTGCCAGCGGACTAGCGGGACCAGGAGATACGCAGTATTTT | CASGLAGPGDTQYF